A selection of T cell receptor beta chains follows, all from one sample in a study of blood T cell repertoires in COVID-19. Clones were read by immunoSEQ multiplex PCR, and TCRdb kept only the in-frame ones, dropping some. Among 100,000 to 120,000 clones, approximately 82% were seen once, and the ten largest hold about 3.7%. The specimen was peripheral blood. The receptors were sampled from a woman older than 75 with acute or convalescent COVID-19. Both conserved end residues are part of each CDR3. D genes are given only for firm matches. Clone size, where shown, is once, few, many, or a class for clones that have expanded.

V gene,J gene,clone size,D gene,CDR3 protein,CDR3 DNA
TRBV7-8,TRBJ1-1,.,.,CASSYGGMNTEAFF,TGTGCCAGCAGTTACGGAGGAATGAACACTGAAGCTTTCTTT
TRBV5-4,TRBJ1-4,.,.,CASSRRARAGSEKLFF,TGTGCCAGCAGCCGGAGGGCGCGGGCCGGTAGCGAAAAACTGTTTTTT
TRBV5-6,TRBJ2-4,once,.,CASSPSVAKNIQYF,TGTGCCAGCAGCCCGTCCGTTGCCAAAAACATTCAGTACTTC
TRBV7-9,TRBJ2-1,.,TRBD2,CASSNSGSDEQFF,TGTGCCAGCAGCAATAGCGGGAGCGATGAGCAGTTCTTC
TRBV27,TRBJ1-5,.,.,CASSLTAPGYRKSGPQHF,TGTGCCAGCAGTTTAACCGCCCCAGGGTATCGTAAATCCGGGCCCCAGCATTTT
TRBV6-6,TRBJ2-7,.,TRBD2,CASSPFLGAGGPYEQYF,TGTGCCAGCAGTCCTTTCCTGGGGGCGGGAGGGCCCTACGAGCAGTACTTC
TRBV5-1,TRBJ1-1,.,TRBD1,CASSPQGSGWDRQREAFF,TGCGCCAGCAGCCCGCAAGGCTCGGGTTGGGACAGGCAAAGAGAAGCTTTCTTT
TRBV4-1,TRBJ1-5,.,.,CASRSYGQGQPQHF,TGCGCCAGCAGGTCGTACGGACAAGGGCAGCCCCAGCATTTT
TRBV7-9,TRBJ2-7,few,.,CASSLARGTVTYEQYF,TGTGCCAGCAGCCTAGCGAGAGGGACAGTAACCTACGAGCAGTACTTC
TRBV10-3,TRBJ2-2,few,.,CAISGGQNTGELFF,TGTGCCATCAGTGGGGGGCAGAACACCGGGGAGCTGTTTTTT
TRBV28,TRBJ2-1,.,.,CASSGLGLRYNEQFF,TGTGCCAGCAGTGGACTGGGACTCCGTTACAATGAGCAGTTCTTC
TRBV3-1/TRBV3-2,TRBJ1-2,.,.,CASSQERSGRYGYTF,TGTGCCAGCAGCCAAGAGAGGAGTGGCCGATATGGCTACACCTTC
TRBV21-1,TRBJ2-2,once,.,CASITGQGSEKNTGELFF,TGTGCCAGCATTACCGGGCAGGGAAGTGAGAAGAACACCGGGGAGCTGTTTTTT
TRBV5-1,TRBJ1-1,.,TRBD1,CASSLMGQGAGTEAFF,TGCGCCAGCAGCTTGATGGGACAGGGGGCTGGAACTGAAGCTTTCTTT
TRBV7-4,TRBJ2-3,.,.,CASSRRGAGSTDTQYF,TGTGCCAGCAGCCGTCGGGGAGCGGGTAGCACAGATACGCAGTATTTT
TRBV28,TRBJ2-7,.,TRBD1,CASSLAPPGTGVYEQYF,TGTGCCAGCAGTTTAGCCCCTCCCGGGACAGGGGTGTACGAGCAGTACTTC
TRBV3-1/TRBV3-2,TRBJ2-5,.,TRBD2,CASRPVPGLAGGQQETQYF,TGTGCCAGCAGGCCAGTCCCGGGACTAGCGGGGGGGCAGCAAGAGACCCAGTACTTC
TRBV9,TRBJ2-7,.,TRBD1,CASSVDPAGGLYEQYF,TGTGCCAGCAGCGTAGATCCGGCAGGGGGCCTCTACGAGCAGTACTTC
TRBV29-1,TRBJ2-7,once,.,CSVHRTYEQYF,TGCAGCGTCCACAGGACCTACGAGCAGTACTTC
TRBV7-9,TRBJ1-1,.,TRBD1,CASSPGQGHTEAFF,TGTGCCAGCAGCCCTGGACAGGGGCACACTGAAGCTTTCTTT
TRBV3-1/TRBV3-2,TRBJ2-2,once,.,CASSRRGTANTGELFF,TGTGCCAGCAGCCGTCGGGGTACCGCGAACACCGGGGAGCTGTTTTTT
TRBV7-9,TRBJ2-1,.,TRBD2,CASSPPGGSYNEQFF,TGTGCCAGCAGCCCCCCGGGGGGGTCCTACAATGAGCAGTTCTTC
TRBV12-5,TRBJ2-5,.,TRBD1,CASTQQGALETQYF,TGTGCTAGTACACAACAGGGGGCGTTGGAGACCCAGTACTTC
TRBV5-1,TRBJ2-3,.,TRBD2,CASSLASSGYTDTQYF,TGCGCCAGCAGCTTGGCCTCTAGCGGATATACAGATACGCAGTATTTT
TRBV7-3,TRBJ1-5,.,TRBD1,CASSPTGGSNQPQHF,TGTGCCAGCAGCCCTACAGGGGGCAGCAATCAGCCCCAGCATTTT
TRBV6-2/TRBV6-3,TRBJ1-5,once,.,CASSVGGGQPQHF,TGTGCCAGCAGTGTGGGTGGGGGGCAGCCCCAGCATTTT
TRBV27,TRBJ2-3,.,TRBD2,CASSLGGRDPDTQYF,TGTGCCAGCAGTTTAGGGGGGAGGGACCCAGATACGCAGTATTTT
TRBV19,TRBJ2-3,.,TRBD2,CASSKKSGGSSTDTQYF,TGTGCCAGTAGTAAGAAAAGCGGGGGGTCTAGCACAGATACGCAGTATTTT
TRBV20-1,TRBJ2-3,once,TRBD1,CSASPGTGLRGRTDTQYF,TGCAGTGCTAGTCCCGGGACAGGATTGCGGGGCCGCACAGATACGCAGTATTTT
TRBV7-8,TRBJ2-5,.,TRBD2,CASSLAGGPGETQYF,TGTGCCAGCAGCCTAGCGGGAGGGCCAGGGGAGACCCAGTACTTC
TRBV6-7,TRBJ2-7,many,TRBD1,CAILNRGPHEQYF,TGTGCCATCCTAAACAGGGGGCCCCACGAGCAGTACTTC
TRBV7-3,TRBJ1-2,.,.,CASSSSGSVGYTF,TGTGCCAGCAGCTCCTCAGGGTCCGTTGGCTACACCTTC
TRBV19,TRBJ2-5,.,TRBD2,CASKKPGLAGGETQYF,TGTGCCAGTAAAAAACCGGGACTAGCGGGAGGGGAGACCCAGTACTTC
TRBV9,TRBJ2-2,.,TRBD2,CASSVQAGAAGELFF,TGTGCCAGCAGCGTCCAAGCGGGGGCGGCCGGGGAGCTGTTTTTT
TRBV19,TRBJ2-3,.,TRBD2,CASTSRGGRSTDTQYF,TGTGCCAGTACAAGTCGAGGCGGGAGAAGCACAGATACGCAGTATTTT
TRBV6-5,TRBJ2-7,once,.,CASRGAGAHEQYF,TGTGCCAGCAGGGGGGCGGGAGCTCACGAGCAGTACTTC
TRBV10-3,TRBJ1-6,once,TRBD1,CAIRGDRAGNSPLHF,TGTGCCATCAGGGGGGACAGGGCCGGGAATTCACCCCTCCACTTT
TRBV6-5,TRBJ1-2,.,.,CASSYSGQGSHYGYTF,TGTGCCAGCAGTTACTCGGGTCAGGGATCGCACTATGGCTACACCTTC
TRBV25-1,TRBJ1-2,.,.,CASSGEGPGAGYTF,TGTGCCAGCAGTGGCGAGGGACCGGGAGCTGGCTACACCTTC
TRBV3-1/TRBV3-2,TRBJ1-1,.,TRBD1,CASSQDLTAGQAAFF,TGTGCCAGCAGCCAAGATCTTACAGCCGGACAGGCGGCTTTCTTT
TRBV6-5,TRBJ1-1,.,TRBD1,CASSYSGQGSSEAFF,TGTGCCAGCAGTTACTCGGGACAGGGGAGCTCTGAAGCTTTCTTT
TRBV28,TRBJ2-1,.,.,CASSLAPVPGEQFF,TGTGCCAGCAGTCTCGCACCGGTGCCAGGGGAGCAGTTCTTC
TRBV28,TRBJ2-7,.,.,CASSFVLSSSYEQYF,TGTGCCAGCAGTTTCGTCTTATCCAGCTCCTACGAGCAGTACTTC
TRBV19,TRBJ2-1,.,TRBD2,CASSTQLAGVSNEQFF,TGTGCCAGTAGTACACAACTAGCGGGGGTCTCGAATGAGCAGTTCTTC
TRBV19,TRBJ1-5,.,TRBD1,CASSWDRGQPQHF,TGTGCCAGTAGTTGGGACAGGGGTCAGCCCCAGCATTTT
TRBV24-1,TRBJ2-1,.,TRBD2,CATSDLTSGKQFF,TGTGCCACCAGTGATCTTACTAGCGGAAAGCAGTTCTTC